The clone carrying this T cell receptor beta chain was seen only a few times. V was cut by 2 bases and J by 3 bases, with 8 bases left in between. The CDR3 spans 13 residues. CDR1 and CDR2 from the germline V gene are MNHNS and SASEGT. The data originate from a study of blood T cell repertoires in COVID-19. TCRdb's table, derived via immunoSEQ multiplex PCR, lists solely in-frame clones and lacks some. The data hold roughly 500,000 clones, with roughly 90% observed a single time. The sequenced material came from PBMCs or T cells enriched from blood (not recorded which). The genes are TRBV6-1 and TRBJ2-7; D remains unclear. This clonotype was sampled from a woman in her 40s who had recovered from COVID-19. CDR3 in DNA: TGTGCCAGCAGTGAACAGGCTGGCTACGAGCAGTACTTC. Translated: CASSEQAGYEQYF.